This T cell receptor beta chain was retrieved from a study of cytomegalovirus exposure and HLA in healthy donors. As for the study in general: In an early release, HLA-typed donors contributed tens of millions of unique TCR sequences. Study outcomes and limitations: Some V segments (TRBV6-2 and TRBV6-3 among them) were excluded as indistinguishable. The study recorded about 160 TCR beta chains that were cytomegalovirus-associated. A previous analysis found most TCR beta V segments productive roughly 87% or roughly 30% of the time.

In the PCR, 60 Vbeta and 13 Jbeta primers were used. The data were produced by immunoSEQ multiplex PCR, yet TCRdb's version contains in-frame clones alone and is incomplete. The data hold under 200,000 clones, with about 75% observed a single time. This clone has just one count. Its antigen is not known. This CDR3 is built from 15 residues. Looked up from germline, CDR1 is MRHNA and CDR2 is SNTAGT. The V segment lost 3 bases and the J segment 5 bases; nucleotides outside the gene matches: 6. The chain is built from TRBV6-4 and TRBJ2-2; 7 bases fit TRBD2. This TCR derives from a female donor in good health and CMV-seronegative. Material for sequencing was PBMCs. The CDR3 is CASSESSGGTGELFF. In nucleotides, the CDR3 is TGTGCCAGCAGTGAGTCTAGCGGCGGGACCGGGGAGCTGTTTTTT.